One and the same sample provided the 30 T cell receptor beta chains below, sequenced in a study of blood T cells in healthy people across ages. Alongside a J-beta primer mix, a sample-barcoded 5' primer served in a second PCR lasting about 7 to 11 cycles. TCRdb used MiXCR to reprocess the 5' RACE reads, holding one entry per CDR3 protein. The sample lists about 1.6 million distinct CDR3 sequences; roughly 30% were seen once. Source material: blood. The origin of the receptors is a woman aged 30 to 39 in good health.

This clonotype appeared a few times. V gene TRBV28 combines with J gene TRBJ2-1, with 7 bases matching TRBD2. Trimming removed 5 bases from V and 9 bases from J; junction bases left unmatched: 13. The CDR3 is 15 residues long. From germline, CDR1 is MDHEN and CDR2 SYDVKM. The CDR3 nucleotides read TGTGCCAGCAGTCCACCTAGCGGTGGGGGTGTTGAGCAGTTCTTC. Protein sequence: CASSPPSGGGVEQFF.

The V gene is TRBV11-2, the J gene TRBJ1-1; 7 nucleotides match TRBD1. The germline CDR1 and CDR2 sequences are SGHAT and FQNNGV. This CDR3 spans 16 amino acids. V lost 1 base to trimming and J lost 5 bases; unmatched junction nucleotides: 10. CDR3 bases: TGTGCCAGCAGCTTAGTTGGAGGGGGCCGGTCGACTGAAGCTTTCTTT. Translating it yields CASSLVGGGRSTEAFF.

The rearrangement links TRBV5-8 to TRBJ2-1; 12 bases line up with TRBD2. This CDR3 contains 15 residues. Trimming cost V 4 bases and J 8 bases; bases outside gene matches: 7. CDR1 is SGHTS and CDR2 is YDEGEE in the germline V gene. CDR3 residues: CASSTPSGGVDEQFF. In nucleotides, the CDR3 is TGTGCCAGCAGCACCCCTAGCGGGGGGGTGGATGAGCAGTTCTTC.

A few counts support this clonotype. The chain carries TRBV7-9 and TRBJ2-3; no clear D. V gave up 2 bases and J gave up 2 bases, with 11 bases separating them. Germline V CDR1 and CDR2: SEHNR, FQNEAQ (reference sequence). The CDR3 is made up of 15 amino acids. Here the CDR3 DNA reads TGTGCCAGCAGCTTACCGGGTTTTCCCACAGATACGCAGTATTTT. Protein sequence: CASSLPGFPTDTQYF.

This clonotype was seen more than once but under ten times. V usage is TRBV27 and J usage is TRBJ2-1; D is possibly TRBD2 (6 bases). This CDR3 spans 16 amino acids. Germline lookup yields CDR1 MNHEY and CDR2 SMNVEV (reference sequence). Trimming stripped 2 bases from V and 7 bases from J, with 18 bases between. The CDR3 sequence: CASSLKLGGGKNEQFF. The CDR3 DNA reads TGTGCCAGCAGTTTAAAGTTGGGTGGGGGGAAAAATGAGCAGTTCTTC.

The rearrangement links TRBV5-1 to TRBJ2-2, with 10 nucleotides matching TRBD1. The germline V gene has CDR1 SGHRS and CDR2 YFSETQ. The V and J ends lost 5 bases and 4 bases, in that order; junction bases with no gene match: 5. This CDR3 is built from 15 residues. This chain's CDR3 is CASSTTGGPTGELFF. CDR3 bases: TGCGCCAGCAGTACGACAGGGGGCCCCACCGGGGAGCTGTTTTTT.

This clonotype occurred a few times. This chain links TRBV5-1 with TRBJ2-3, with 9 bases fitting TRBD2. Per germline, CDR1 SGHRS and CDR2 YFSETQ. Trimming at V came to 0 bases and at J to 2 bases, leaving 4 bases not matched to a gene. The CDR3 has 16 residues. The CDR3 reads CASSLALAGNTDTQYF. In nucleotides, the CDR3 is TGCGCCAGCAGCTTGGCCCTAGCGGGGAACACAGATACGCAGTATTTT.

This clonotype was seen ten or more times. The rearrangement joins TRBV4-2 to TRBJ2-3, with D perhaps TRBD1 (5 bases). Germline V CDR1 and CDR2: LGHNA, YNFKEQ. Trimming removed 11 bases at V and 3 bases at J, with 15 bases between. The CDR3 has 13 amino acids. As DNA, the CDR3 is TGTGCCGCTGAAACCTCAGGGACAGATACGCAGTATTTT. Its translation: CAAETSGTDTQYF.

The J gene is TRBJ1-2, the V gene TRBV12-3 or TRBV12-4; D gene ambiguous. Trimming removed 7 bases at V and 4 bases at J, with 13 bases between. The CDR3 covers 13 residues. This CDR3 reads CASNLDIGYGYTF. Written as DNA, the CDR3 is TGTGCCAGCAATTTGGATATAGGCTATGGCTACACCTTC.

This clonotype was detected only once. The chain is built from TRBV15 and TRBJ1-5, with D uncertain. The V gene's germline CDR1 is LNHNV and CDR2 YYDKDF (reference sequence). The V and J ends lost 3 bases and 4 bases respectively, with 19 bases between them. The CDR3 covers 17 residues. Here the CDR3 reads CATSSGRERSQNQPQHF. Here the CDR3 DNA reads TGTGCCACCAGCAGTGGGAGGGAAAGGAGCCAGAATCAGCCCCAGCATTTT.

The chain is built from TRBV15 and TRBJ2-5; D gene unclear. This CDR3 has 14 amino acids. Trimming removed 4 bases at V and 2 bases at J, with 11 bases between. Germline V lookup: CDR1 LNHNV, CDR2 YYDKDF (reference sequence). CDR3: CATSTKPTQETQYF. DNA for the CDR3: TGTGCCACCAGCACCAAACCCACACAAGAGACCCAGTACTTC.

The rearrangement uses TRBV9 and TRBJ2-1, with 9 bases lining up with TRBD2. CDR3 length equals 15 residues. From germline, CDR1 is SGDLS and CDR2 YYNGEE. The V gene end was trimmed by 3 bases and the J gene end by 5 bases; junction bases not matched to a gene: 6. This CDR3 is CASSDGTSRDNEQFF. Written as DNA, the CDR3 is TGTGCCAGCAGCGACGGGACTAGCAGGGACAATGAGCAGTTCTTC.

This clonotype was observed a single time. The chain links TRBV4-1 to TRBJ2-3; 14 bases line up with TRBD2. With V trimmed by 1 base and J by 0 bases, 6 bases remained unmatched. The CDR3 totals 19 residues. Germline V gene sequence: CDR1 MGHRA, CDR2 YSYEKL. The CDR3 DNA reads TGCGCCAGCAGCCAAGTAGGGACTAGCGGGGGCACTAGCACAGATACGCAGTATTTT. This translates into CASSQVGTSGGTSTDTQYF.

This clonotype was picked up a small number of times. This rearrangement joins TRBV12-3 or TRBV12-4 to TRBJ2-7; perhaps D is TRBD1 or TRBD2 (5 bases each). The V end lost 7 bases, the J end lost 0 bases, and 13 bases lay between the germline ends. CDR3 length: 14 residues. CDR3 in DNA: TGTGCCAGCAAACTAGAGGACATCTCCTACGAGCAGTACTTC. This gives the protein CASKLEDISYEQYF.

This chain joins TRBV6-4 and TRBJ1-2, with a weak D call TRBD1 (5 bases). This CDR3 contains 15 residues. Germline V gene data show CDR1 as MRHNA and CDR2 as SNTAGT. The V gene lost 7 bases and the J gene lost 6 bases, with 21 bases spanning the gap. CDR3 amino acids: CASKPGALRGDGYTF. CDR3 sequence (DNA): TGTGCCAGCAAACCTGGGGCCCTCCGAGGGGATGGCTACACCTTC.

J is TRBJ1-6 and V is TRBV18; D is unclear. The CDR3 loop spans 14 amino acids. V was shortened by 4 bases and J by 7 bases, with 11 bases between the two germline ends. Germline CDR1 is KGHSH and CDR2 is LQKENI. The CDR3, as DNA: TGTGCCAGCTCACTAGCGGCAGAGAATTCACCCCTCCACTTT. Its protein is CASSLAAENSPLHF.

The chain employs TRBV19 and TRBJ2-2; possible D gene TRBD2, 5 bases. This CDR3 is built from 14 residues. V lost 7 bases and J lost 3, with 12 bases in between. Germline V gene lookup returns CDR1 LNHDA and CDR2 SQIVND (reference sequence). The CDR3 nucleotides read TGTGCCAGTAAGGGAGAGGCGCACACCGGGGAGCTGTTTTTT. It specifies CASKGEAHTGELFF.

The DNA for the CDR3 is TGTGCCAGCGACAGGGGTCAAAACGAGCAGTACTTC. The encoded protein is CASDRGQNEQYF. This chain links TRBV2 with TRBJ2-7, with TRBD1 identical over 8 bases. CDR3 length equals 12 residues. With V trimmed by 8 bases and J by 5 bases, 5 bases remained unmatched. CDR1 is SNHLY and CDR2 is FYNNEI in the germline V gene.

The chain links TRBV9 to TRBJ1-1; TRBD1 aligns across 7 bases. V dropped 6 bases and J dropped 1; count of bases not matched to a gene: 6. The CDR3 extends over 14 amino acids. Germline lookup yields CDR1 SGDLS and CDR2 YYNGEE. The CDR3, as DNA: TGTGCCAGCATGCGGGGGACAGAGAACACTGAAGCTTTCTTT. Its translation is CASMRGTENTEAFF. The variable domain in full, with the rest retrieved from reference TRBV9 and TRBJ1-1, is DSGVTQTPKHLITATGQRVTLRCSPRSGDLSVYWYQQSLDQGLQFLIQYYNGEERAKGNILERFSAQQFPDLHSELNLSSLELGDSALYFCASMRGTENTEAFFGQGTRLTVV.

The chain links TRBV6-1 to TRBJ2-3; possibly TRBD2 for D (6 bases). Germline lookup yields CDR1 MNHNS and CDR2 SASEGT. The CDR3 runs 15 residues. Trimming stripped 1 base from V and 5 bases from J, with 13 bases between. CDR3 region: CASSEELAGGDTQYF. Written as DNA, the CDR3 is TGTGCCAGCAGTGAAGAACTAGCCGGAGGAGATACGCAGTATTTT.

CDR3: CSARVGYGQYF. CDR3 nucleotides: TGCAGTGCTAGAGTCGGCTACGGGCAGTACTTC. This chain joins TRBV20-1 and TRBJ2-4; D remains unclear. V was shortened by 1 base and J by 13 bases, with 11 bases between the two germline ends. CDR1 and CDR2 (germline): DFQATT, SNEGSKA (reference sequence). The CDR3 runs 11 residues.

V gene TRBV27 combines with J gene TRBJ2-7, with 7 bases fitting TRBD2. Looked up from germline, CDR1 is MNHEY and CDR2 is SMNVEV (reference sequence). The V and J ends lost 5 bases and 6 bases, in that order; junction bases with no gene match: 10. The CDR3 sequence is 14 residues long. This CDR3 reads CASSIGTTGGEQYF. The CDR3 DNA is TGTGCCAGCAGTATCGGGACTACGGGTGGCGAGCAGTACTTC.

This clonotype was seen more than once but under ten times. J is TRBJ2-1 and V is TRBV2; 7 nucleotides align to TRBD2. The CDR3 has 13 residues. CDR1 is SNHLY and CDR2 is FYNNEI in the germline V gene. V trimming: 8 bases; J trimming: 10 bases; junction bases outside the gene matches: 11. This CDR3 is CASRGGGTGEQFF. In nucleotides, the CDR3 is TGTGCCAGCCGAGGCGGGGGAACCGGGGAGCAGTTCTTC. Drawing the rest from reference TRBV2 and TRBJ2-1, the complete variable domain is EPEVTQTPSHQVTQMGQEVILRCVPISNHLYFYWYRQILGQKVEFLVSFYNNEISEKSEIFDDQFSVERPDGSNFTLKIRSTKLEDSAMYFCASRGGGTGEQFFGPGTRLTVL.

This chain uses TRBV20-1 with TRBJ2-3, with TRBD2 as a possible D gene (6 bases). Germline lookup yields CDR1 DFQATT and CDR2 SNEGSKA (reference sequence). There are 15 residues in the CDR3. With 6 bases removed from V and 4 bases from J, the gap between germline ends came to 20 bases. CDR3 nucleotide sequence: TGCAGTGCGACGGGGCGGGGCCTTGGGGCAGATACGCAGTATTTT. This sequence encodes CSATGRGLGADTQYF.

The chain links TRBV9 to TRBJ2-1; D gene ambiguous. The V gene's germline CDR1 is SGDLS and CDR2 YYNGEE. With 4 bases removed from V and 0 bases from J, the gap between germline ends came to 11 bases. The CDR3 runs 15 residues. CDR3 bases: TGTGCCAGCAGCAGAGACTTGGACTCCTACAATGAGCAGTTCTTC. Translation gives CASSRDLDSYNEQFF. The full variable domain, with the rest looked up from reference TRBV9 and TRBJ2-1, is DSGVTQTPKHLITATGQRVTLRCSPRSGDLSVYWYQQSLDQGLQFLIQYYNGEERAKGNILERFSAQQFPDLHSELNLSSLELGDSALYFCASSRDLDSYNEQFFGPGTRLTVL.

J is TRBJ1-5 and V is TRBV20-1; possibly TRBD1 for D (5 bases). V dropped 4 bases and J dropped 0 bases, with 13 bases sitting between them. CDR3 size: 15 residues. Germline CDR1 is DFQATT and CDR2 is SNEGSKA (reference sequence). The CDR3 protein is CSAKRGQASNQPQHF. The CDR3 DNA sequence: TGCAGTGCTAAGAGGGGCCAGGCTAGCAATCAGCCCCAGCATTTT.

A note on this clonotype: Sequence at one end of the junction differs from germline and may be a read error. This sequence joins TRBV5-1 and TRBJ2-2; no definite D call. Germline V gives CDR1 SGHRS, CDR2 YFSETQ. This CDR3 is 15 amino acids long. This CDR3 reads CASTLARENTGELFF. The DNA for the CDR3 is TGCGCCAGCACCTTGGCGCGCGAGAACACCGGGGAGCTGTTTTTT. The full variable domain, completed using reference TRBV5-1 and TRBJ2-2, is KAGVTQTPRYLIKTRGQQVTLSCSPISGHRSVSWYQQTPGQGLQFLFEYFSETQRNKGNFPGRFSGRQFSNSRSEMNVSTLELGDSALYLCASTLARENTGELFFGEGSRLTVL.

This clonotype has only a few counts. CDR3 DNA: TGTGCCAGCAAGGGCGGGACAGGGGGCCTAGGTGAGCAGTTCTTC. Its protein product is CASKGGTGGLGEQFF. The chain links TRBV7-6 to TRBJ2-1; 12 positions match TRBD1. Germline-derived CDR1 and CDR2 are SGHVS and FNYEAQ. This CDR3 contains 15 residues. The V and J ends lost 7 bases and 9 bases, in that order; junction bases with no gene match: 10.

The chain employs TRBV7-8 and TRBJ2-7; 11 bases map to TRBD1. The J segment lost 2 bases and the V segment lost 0 bases, leaving 3 bases of the junction unmatched. This CDR3 region has 16 residues. Germline V gives CDR1 SGHVS, CDR2 FQNEAQ. The CDR3 sequence: CASSLARGQGAYEQYF. The CDR3 bases are TGTGCCAGCAGCTTAGCGCGGGGACAGGGGGCCTACGAGCAGTACTTC. Together with reference TRBV7-8 and TRBJ2-7, the CDR3 gives the full variable domain: GAGVSQSPRYKVAKRGQDVALRCDPISGHVSLFWYQQALGQGPEFLTYFQNEAQLDKSGLPSDRFFAERPEGSVSTLKIQRTQQEDSAVYLCASSLARGQGAYEQYFGPGTRLTVT.

This chain uses TRBV20-1 with TRBJ2-7; 7 bases match TRBD2. Germline V CDR1 and CDR2: DFQATT, SNEGSKA (reference sequence). J lost 3 bases, V lost 5 bases, and 10 bases had no gene match. The CDR3 runs 14 residues. The CDR3 nucleotides are TGCAGTGCTCGCCCCCTTACTAGCGACTACGAGCAGTACTTC. Its protein product is CSARPLTSDYEQYF.